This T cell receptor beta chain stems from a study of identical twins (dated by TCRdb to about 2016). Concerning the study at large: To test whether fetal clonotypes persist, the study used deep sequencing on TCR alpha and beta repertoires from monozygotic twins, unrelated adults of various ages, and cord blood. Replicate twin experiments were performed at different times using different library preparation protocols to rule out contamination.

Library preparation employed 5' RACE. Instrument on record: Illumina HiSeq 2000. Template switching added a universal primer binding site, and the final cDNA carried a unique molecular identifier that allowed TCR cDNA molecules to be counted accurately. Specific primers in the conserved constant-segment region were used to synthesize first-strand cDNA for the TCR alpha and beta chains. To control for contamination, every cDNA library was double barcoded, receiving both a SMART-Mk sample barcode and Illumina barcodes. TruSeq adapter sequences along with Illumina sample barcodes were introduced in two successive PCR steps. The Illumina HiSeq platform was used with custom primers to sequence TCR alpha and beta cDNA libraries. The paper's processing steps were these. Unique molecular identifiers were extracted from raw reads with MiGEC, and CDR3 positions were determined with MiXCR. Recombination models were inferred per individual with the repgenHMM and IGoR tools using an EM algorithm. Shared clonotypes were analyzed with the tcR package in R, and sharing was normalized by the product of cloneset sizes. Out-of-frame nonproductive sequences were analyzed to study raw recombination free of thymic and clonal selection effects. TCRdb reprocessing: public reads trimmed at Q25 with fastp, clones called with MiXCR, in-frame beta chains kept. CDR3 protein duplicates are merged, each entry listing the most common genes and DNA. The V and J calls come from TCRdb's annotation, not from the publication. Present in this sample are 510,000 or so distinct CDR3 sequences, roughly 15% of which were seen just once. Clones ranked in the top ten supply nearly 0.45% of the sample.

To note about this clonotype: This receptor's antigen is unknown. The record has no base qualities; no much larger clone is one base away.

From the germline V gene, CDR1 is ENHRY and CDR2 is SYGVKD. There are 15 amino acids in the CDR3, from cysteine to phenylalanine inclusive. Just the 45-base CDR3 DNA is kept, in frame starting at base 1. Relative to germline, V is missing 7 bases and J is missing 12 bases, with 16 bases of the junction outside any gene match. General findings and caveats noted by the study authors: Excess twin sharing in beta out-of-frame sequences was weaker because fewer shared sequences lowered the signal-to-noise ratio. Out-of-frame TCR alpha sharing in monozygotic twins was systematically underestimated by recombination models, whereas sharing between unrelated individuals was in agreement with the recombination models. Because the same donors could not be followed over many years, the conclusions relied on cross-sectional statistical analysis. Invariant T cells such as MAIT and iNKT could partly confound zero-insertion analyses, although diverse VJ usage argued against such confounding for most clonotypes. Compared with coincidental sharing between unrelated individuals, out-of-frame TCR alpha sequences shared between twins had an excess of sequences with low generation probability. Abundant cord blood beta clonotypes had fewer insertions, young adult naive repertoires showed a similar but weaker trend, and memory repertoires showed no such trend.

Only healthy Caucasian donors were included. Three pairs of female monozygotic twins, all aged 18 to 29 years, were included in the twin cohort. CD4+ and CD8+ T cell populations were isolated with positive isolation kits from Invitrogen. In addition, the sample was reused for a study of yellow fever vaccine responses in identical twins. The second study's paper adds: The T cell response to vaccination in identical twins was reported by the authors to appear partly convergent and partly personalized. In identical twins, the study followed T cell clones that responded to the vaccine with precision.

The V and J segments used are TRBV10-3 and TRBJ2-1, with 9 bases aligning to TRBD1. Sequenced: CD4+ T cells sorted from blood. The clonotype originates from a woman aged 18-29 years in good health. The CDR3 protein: CAINPGVTGGERQFF. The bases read TGTGCCATCAACCCCGGGGTCACAGGGGGCGAGCGGCAGTTCTTC.